The source of this TCR beta chain is a study of blood T cell repertoires in COVID-19. Background on the study: COVID-19 samples from acute and convalescent phases originated in the United States, Italy and Spain. PBMCs, B-cell-depleted T cells, or T cells were the source of the cDNA or gDNA that made up the material.

In the original processing: Nucleated cell counts were estimated from reference gene primer amplification. Some clones are missing from TCRdb's copy, which holds only in-frame ones; the method was immunoSEQ multiplex PCR. That table is the source of V, J and clone size, and D and trimming were worked out from the DNA. The table lists under 150,000 clones, around 88% of them singletons. Sequenced input: peripheral blood. The source is a human donor in a cohort sampled during active COVID-19.

Here the CDR3 DNA reads TGTGCCATCAAGGGACAGGGCGCCTACGAGCAGTACTTC. Protein: CAIKGQGAYEQYF. V and J are TRBV10-3 and TRBJ2-7; 9 bases align to TRBD1. In germline, CDR1 is ENHRY, CDR2 SYGVKD. V was clipped by 7 bases and J by 2 bases; unmatched bases: 3. The CDR3 extends over 13 amino acids.